The clone carrying this T cell receptor (beta chain) was observed a handful of times. Its cognate antigen is unknown. The data stem from a study of T cells in Graves' hyperthyroidism and ophthalmopathy. The overall study: Initial diagnosis, before any treatment, was when peripheral blood was collected.

The study excluded patients with uncontrolled infection, other autoimmune disease, pregnancy or lactation. RNA transcripts served as the template for amplifying TCR beta CDR3 regions. TCR CDR3 regions were first amplified by RT-PCR with HTBI primers. Each CDR3 protein gets one entry after TCRdb re-called the multiplex PCR reads with MiXCR. The data contain roughly 650,000 distinct CDR3 sequences, approximately 15% of them singletons. Whole-study findings and limits: Through a model of 13 V-J features, ophthalmopathy was separated from stable hyperthyroidism.

The CDR3 contains 21 residues. V shed 5 bases, J shed 3 bases, and the junction held 19 bases outside the gene matches. Germline V CDR1 and CDR2: SGHAT, FQNNGV. The source is a woman aged 35 to 49 with Graves' ophthalmopathy. The chain links TRBV11-2 to TRBJ1-6; 10 positions agree with TRBD1. The sample was blood. The CDR3, as DNA: TGTGCCAGCAGCCGCAATTCCGGGACAGGGGAGTTTTTTCTCTATAATTCACCCCTCCACTTT. Protein sequence: CASSRNSGTGEFFLYNSPLHF.